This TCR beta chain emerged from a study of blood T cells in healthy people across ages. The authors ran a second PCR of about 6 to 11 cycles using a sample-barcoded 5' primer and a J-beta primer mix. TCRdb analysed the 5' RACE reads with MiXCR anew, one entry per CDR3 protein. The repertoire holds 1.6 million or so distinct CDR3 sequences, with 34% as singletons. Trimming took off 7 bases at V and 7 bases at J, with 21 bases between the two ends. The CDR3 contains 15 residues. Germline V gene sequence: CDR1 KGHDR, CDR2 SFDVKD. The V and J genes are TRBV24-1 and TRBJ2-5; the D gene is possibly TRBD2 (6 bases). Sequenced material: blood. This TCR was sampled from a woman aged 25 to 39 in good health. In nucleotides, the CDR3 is TGTGCCACCAGCACCTCGGAGGGGCGGTTTGGGACCCAGTACTTC. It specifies CATSTSEGRFGTQYF.